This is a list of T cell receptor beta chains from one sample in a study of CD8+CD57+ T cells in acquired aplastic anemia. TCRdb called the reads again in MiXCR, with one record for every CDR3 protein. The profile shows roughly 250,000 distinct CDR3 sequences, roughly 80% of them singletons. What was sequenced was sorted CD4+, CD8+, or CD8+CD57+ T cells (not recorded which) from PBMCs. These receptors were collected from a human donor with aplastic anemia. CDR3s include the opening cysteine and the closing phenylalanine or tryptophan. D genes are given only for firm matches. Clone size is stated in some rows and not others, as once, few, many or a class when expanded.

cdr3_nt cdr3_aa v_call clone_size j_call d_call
TGTGTCAGCAGCGCCGACACGAGCGCAAAAGAGCAGCTCTTC CVSSADTSAKEQLF TRBV9 - TRBJ2-1 -
TGTGCCAGCAGCGACGGGGGCCAGAGCACAGATACCCAGCATTTT CASSDGGQSTDTQHF TRBV9 - TRBJ1-5 -
TGTGCCAGTACCGTAGGCGGGAGTACCTCCGAGCCGTACTATTTT CASTVGGSTSEPYYF TRBV7-7 once TRBJ2-3 TRBD2
TGTGCCAGCAGTCCTGAGGGCGGGAGTAGGGATGAGCAGTTCTTC CASSPEGGSRDEQFF TRBV12-3/TRBV12-4 - TRBJ2-1 TRBD2
TGTGCCAGCAGCTTAGAAAGGGGTGCTAGCACAGATACGCAGTATTTT CASSLERGASTDTQYF TRBV7-8 - TRBJ2-3 -
TGCGCCAGCAGCTTGGTAGGGACCAGCTCGCAGTATTTT CASSLVGTSSQYF TRBV5-1 - TRBJ2-3 -
TGTGCCAGCAGCTTTCCCCACGGGACAAAAGAGACTCAGCAGTTCTTC CASSFPHGTKETQQFF TRBV7-6 - TRBJ2-1 -
TGCGCCAGCAGCTTGGCCCAGGGACGGGGGAGCGATGAGCAGTTCTTC CASSLAQGRGSDEQFF TRBV5-1 - TRBJ2-1 -
TGTGCCAGCAGTGATATTAGCGGGAGGAGGAAGACCGGGGAGCTGCTTTTT CASSDISGRRKTGELLF TRBV25-1 once TRBJ2-2 TRBD2
- CASSLTNQPQHFGDF TRBV7-9 - TRBJ2-5 -
TGTGCCAGCAGCTACTATGACCAGGCCGGGGAGCTGTTTCAGTTCTTC CASSYYDQAGELFQFF TRBV7-2 - TRBJ2-1 -
TGTGCCAGCAGCTTTCACGGGGGAGGGCGAAGCGATGACCACTTT CASSFHGGGRSDDHF TRBV7-9 - TRBJ1-6 -
TGTGCCAGCAGCTACTGGGACAGGATGAACACTGAAGCTTTCTTT CASSYWDRMNTEAFF TRBV7-2 few TRBJ1-1 TRBD1
TGTGCCAGCAGCGGGGGGGACCCGAAGGATGGCTACACCTTC CASSGGDPKDGYTF TRBV9 - TRBJ1-2 -
TGTGCCAGCAGCTTAGACTACAGTTCACCCCTCCACTTT CASSLDYSSPLHF TRBV7-6 - TRBJ1-6 -
TGTGCCAGCAACCGGGACAGGGGAAACACCATATATTTT CASNRDRGNTIYF TRBV2 - TRBJ1-3 TRBD1
TGCAGTGCCAGTAGTTGGGGACGCAAGAATCAGCCCCAGCATTTT CSASSWGRKNQPQHF TRBV20-1 - TRBJ1-5 -
TGTGCCAGCAGTGATGGGGGGGTCGCTGAGTATTTCTTCAGCTTC CASSDGGVAEYFFSF TRBV2 - TRBJ1-2 -
TGTGCCAGCAGCCTAGCGGGAGGCGGGGAAGCCCATTACTTT CASSLAGGGEAHYF TRBV7-2 once TRBJ2-3 TRBD2
TGTGCCAGCAGCGGAGGGGCCGATACGCAGTATCTTTACTTC CASSGGADTQYLYF TRBV9 - TRBJ2-7 -
TGTGCCAGCAGCGGGGGACTGGGGACCACTGAAGCTTTCTTT CASSGGLGTTEAFF TRBV9 - TRBJ1-1 -
TGTGCCAGCAGCTTAGGGGGTAGGGCCGGAACGCTGTTT CASSLGGRAGTLF TRBV7-8 - TRBJ2-1 -
TGCGCCAGCAGTGGAAAACAGGGCCGCACAGATACGCAGTATTTT CASSGKQGRTDTQYF TRBV10-2 - TRBJ2-3 -
TGTGCCAGCAGCTTGGAGCTGACAGGCTACACCTTC CASSLELTGYTF TRBV11-3 - TRBJ1-2 -
TGTGCCAGCAGCGTAGGGGTCTCGAGAAATCAGCCCCTCCACTTT CASSVGVSRNQPLHF TRBV9 few TRBJ1-6 -
TGTGCCAGCTCGCCGGGGGGCACAGAGACGCAGTACTTC CASSPGGTETQYF TRBV2 - TRBJ2-5 -
TGTGCCAGCAGTGACTCGGGAACAGGGGGCCTCGGGGAGCTGTTTTTT CASSDSGTGGLGELFF TRBV10-3 - TRBJ2-2 TRBD1
TGTGCCAGCAGCTTAGCGGGAGGTCCCAAGCAGCAGTTT CASSLAGGPKQQF TRBV7-8 - TRBJ2-3 -
TGTGCCAGCAGTTTATTACAGGAAACCTACGAGCAGTACTTC CASSLLQETYEQYF TRBV28 - TRBJ2-7 -
TGTGCCAGCAGCGCCAAAAGAAGGGGGGGCAGCGATGAGCAGTTCTTC CASSAKRRGGSDEQFF TRBV7-9 - TRBJ2-1 -
TGTGCCAGCAGCTCCGCGGGAAGTCGCGTAACTCAGTATTTT CASSSAGSRVTQYF TRBV9 - TRBJ2-3 -
TGTGCCAGCGGCGGAGCTGGGAACAATCAGTACTTCTACTTC CASGGAGNNQYFYF TRBV9 few TRBJ2-5 -
TGTGCCAGCAGTATTGGTGGCTATGGCTACACCTTC CASSIGGYGYTF TRBV2 few TRBJ1-2 -
TGTGCCAGCAGCTTTCAAGGAAGCGCGGGGAGCGATGATTTT CASSFQGSAGSDDF TRBV7-9 - TRBJ2-3 -
TGTGCCACCAGCGGCCGGGGCCTAGCCACGCAGCAGTTT CATSGRGLATQQF TRBV15 - TRBJ2-3 -
TGCAGTGCTAGAGAACAGCGGAGCGGGGAAGCCTACGAGCAGTACTTC CSAREQRSGEAYEQYF TRBV20-1 - TRBJ2-7 TRBD2
TGTGCCAGCAGACGGGGACGAGCAGACATTCAGTCCTTC CASRRGRADIQSF TRBV10-3 - TRBJ2-4 -
TGTGCCAGCAGCAGAGATCTGAGCACTGAAGCTTTCTTT CASSRDLSTEAFF TRBV6-6 many TRBJ1-1 -
TGTGCCAGCAGACTGGCGGGGGTCCCAGATACGCAGTATTTT CASRLAGVPDTQYF TRBV11-2 - TRBJ2-3 TRBD2
TGTGCCAGCAGCTCGGGACAGGGACAATCACCCCTCCACTTT CASSSGQGQSPLHF TRBV7-2 - TRBJ1-6 TRBD1
TGTGCCAGCAGCGTAGGGGGGGGCCCCGAGACGCACTTC CASSVGGGPETHF TRBV7-2 - TRBJ2-1 -
TGTGCCAGCAGCCACTGGGGAGAAGGCAATGCGGACAACTACACTCAGTACTTC CASSHWGEGNADNYTQYF TRBV2 - TRBJ2-4 -